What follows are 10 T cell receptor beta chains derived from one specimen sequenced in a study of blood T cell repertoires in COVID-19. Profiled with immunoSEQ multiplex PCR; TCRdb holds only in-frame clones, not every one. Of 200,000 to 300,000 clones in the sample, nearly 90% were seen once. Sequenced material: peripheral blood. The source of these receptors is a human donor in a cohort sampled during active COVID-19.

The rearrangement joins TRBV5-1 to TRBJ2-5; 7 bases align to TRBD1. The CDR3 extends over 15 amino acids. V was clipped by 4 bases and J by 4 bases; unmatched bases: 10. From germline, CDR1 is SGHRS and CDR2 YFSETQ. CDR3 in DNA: TGCGCCAGCAGCAACCGACAGGGCGAAGCAGAGACCCAGTACTTC. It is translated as CASSNRQGEAETQYF.

CDR3 sequence reads: CATSSGPGLYEQYF. As DNA, the CDR3 is TGTGCCACCAGCAGTGGTCCAGGGCTATACGAGCAGTACTTC. This chain connects TRBV15 to TRBJ2-7; TRBD1 is a possible D gene (5 bases). Trimming removed 3 bases from V and 4 bases from J, with 13 bases in between. Germline assignment: CDR1 LNHNV and CDR2 YYDKDF (reference sequence). This CDR3 has 14 amino acids.

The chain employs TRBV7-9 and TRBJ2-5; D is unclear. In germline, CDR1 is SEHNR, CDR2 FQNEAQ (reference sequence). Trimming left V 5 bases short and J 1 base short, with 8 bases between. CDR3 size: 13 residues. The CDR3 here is CASSKQFQETQYF. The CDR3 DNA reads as TGTGCCAGCAGCAAACAGTTCCAAGAGACCCAGTACTTC.

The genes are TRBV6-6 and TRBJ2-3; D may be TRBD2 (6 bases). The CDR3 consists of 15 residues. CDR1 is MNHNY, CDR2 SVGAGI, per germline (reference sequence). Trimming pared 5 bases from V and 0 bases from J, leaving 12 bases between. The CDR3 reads CASSGVEGSTDTQYF. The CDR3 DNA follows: TGTGCCAGCAGTGGAGTGGAGGGGAGCACAGATACGCAGTATTTT.

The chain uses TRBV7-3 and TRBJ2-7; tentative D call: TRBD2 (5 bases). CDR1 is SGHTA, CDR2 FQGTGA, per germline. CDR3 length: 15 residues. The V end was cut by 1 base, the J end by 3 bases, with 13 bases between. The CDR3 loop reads CASSLMEAENYEQYF. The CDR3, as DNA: TGTGCCAGCAGCTTAATGGAAGCGGAAAACTACGAGCAGTACTTC.

CDR3 sequence reads: CASSLRQGALKGYTF. The CDR3 region has the DNA TGTGCCAGCAGCTTAAGACAGGGGGCGCTTAAGGGCTACACCTTC. The chain employs TRBV7-2 and TRBJ1-2; TRBD1 matches 10 bases. The germline CDR1 and CDR2 sequences are SGHTA and FQGNSA. V dropped 2 bases and J dropped 8; count of bases not matched to a gene: 8. The CDR3 consists of 15 residues.

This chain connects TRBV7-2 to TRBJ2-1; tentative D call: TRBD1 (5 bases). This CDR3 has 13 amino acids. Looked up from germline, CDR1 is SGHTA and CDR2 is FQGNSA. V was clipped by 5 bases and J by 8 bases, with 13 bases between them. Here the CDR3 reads CASSTGFSYEQFF. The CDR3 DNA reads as TGTGCCAGCAGCACAGGTTTCAGCTATGAGCAGTTCTTC. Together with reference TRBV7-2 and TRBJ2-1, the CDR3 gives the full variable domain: GAGVSQSPSNKVTEKGKDVELRCDPISGHTALYWYRQSLGQGLEFLIYFQGNSAPDKSGLPSDRFSAERTGGSVSTLTIQRTQQEDSAVYLCASSTGFSYEQFFGPGTRLTVL.

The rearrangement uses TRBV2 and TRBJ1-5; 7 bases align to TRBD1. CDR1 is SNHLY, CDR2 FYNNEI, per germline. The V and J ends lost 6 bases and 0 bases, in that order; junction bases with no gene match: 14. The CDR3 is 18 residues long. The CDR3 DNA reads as TGTGCCAGCAGCCGTTCGACAGGGATTGGGTATAGCAATCAGCCCCAGCATTTT. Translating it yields CASSRSTGIGYSNQPQHF.

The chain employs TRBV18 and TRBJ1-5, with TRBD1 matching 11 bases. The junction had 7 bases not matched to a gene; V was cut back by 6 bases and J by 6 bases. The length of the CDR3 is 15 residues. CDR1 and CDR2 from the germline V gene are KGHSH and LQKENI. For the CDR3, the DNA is TGTGCCAGCTCTCCCGGACAGGGGGCATCTCAGCCCCAGCATTTT. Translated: CASSPGQGASQPQHF.

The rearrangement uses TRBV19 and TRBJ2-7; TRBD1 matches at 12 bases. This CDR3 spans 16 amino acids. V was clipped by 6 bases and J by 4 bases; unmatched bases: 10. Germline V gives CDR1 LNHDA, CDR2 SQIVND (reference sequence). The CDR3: CASRRAGTGGRYEQYF. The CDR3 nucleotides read TGTGCCAGTAGAAGGGCCGGGACAGGGGGCAGGTACGAGCAGTACTTC.